The table lists the clone carrying this T cell receptor beta chain with many counts. The CDR3 extends over 12 amino acids. Trimming cost V 7 bases and J 7 bases, with 10 bases left between them. TCRdb ran MiXCR on the RT-PCR reads and lists one entry per CDR3 protein. The sample shows hundreds of thousands of distinct CDR3 sequences, about 14% of them seen only once. The rearrangement links TRBV12-3 or TRBV12-4 to TRBJ2-2, with no clear D. Sequencing was performed on memory CD4+ T cells from blood. This receptor was obtained from a female donor in good health, serving as a healthy control. The CDR3 loop reads CASTLPGGELFF. CDR3 coding DNA: TGTGCCAGCACCCTCCCAGGCGGGGAGCTGTTTTTT.